This TCR beta chain stems from a study of Tregs in tolerant kidney transplant recipients. Study-level findings and limits: Tregs expanded with activated donor B cells seemed most donor-specific.

Sequencing was performed with immunoSEQ multiplex PCR; in TCRdb, only in-frame clones are kept and a portion is missing. The data contain some 50,000 clones, approximately 89% of them seen just once; the ten biggest clones take up roughly a sixth. With 3 bases clipped from V and 2 bases from J, the junction kept 3 bases outside the gene matches. This CDR3 comprises 14 residues. In germline, CDR1 is SNHLY, CDR2 FYNNEI. Recipients received nonmyeloablative bone marrow transplants from related graft donors, with transient mixed chimerism. A remark on this clone: Its matching antigen is unknown.

The sequence came from a human patient who received a combined kidney and bone marrow transplant. Some T cells may be supplied by the graft donor. The sequenced sample was CD8+ T cells from blood (PBMCs), obtained 12 months after the transplant. V gene TRBV2 combines with J gene TRBJ1-2; 7 bases fit TRBD1. As DNA, the CDR3 is TGTGCCAGCAGTGAGCAACAGGGGAACTATGGCTACACCTTC. It translates to CASSEQQGNYGYTF.